Each of the 6 T cell receptor beta chains below was sequenced from the same sample in a study of blood T cell repertoires in COVID-19. This table comes from immunoSEQ multiplex PCR, and its TCRdb copy is limited to in-frame clones, with some not included. Of approximately 300,000 clones in the sample, around nine tenths were seen once. The sample consisted of peripheral blood. These receptors originate from a woman under 40 with COVID-19, enrolled during active disease.

In this sample, this clone turned up once. The chain uses TRBV23-1 and TRBJ2-7; 8 bases are shared with TRBD1. TRBV23-1 is an open reading frame, and its role is uncertain. The V and J ends lost 7 bases and 3 bases, in that order; junction bases with no gene match: 11. The CDR3 consists of 15 residues. As DNA, the CDR3 is TGCGCCAGCAAACGGGGGACAGGAAATAACTACGAGCAGTACTTC. Translation gives CASKRGTGNNYEQYF.

A single count supports this clone. The rearrangement uses TRBV10-3 and TRBJ1-1; possible D gene TRBD1, 6 bases. Deletions cut 5 bases from V and 6 bases from J, with 13 bases between. The length of the CDR3 is 13 residues. CDR1 is ENHRY, CDR2 SYGVKD, per germline. CDR3 DNA: TGTGCCATCAGTCAACAGGGTGTCTCTGAAGCTTTCTTT. This sequence encodes CAISQQGVSEAFF.

The chain employs TRBV9 and TRBJ2-7, with TRBD1 matching over 9 bases. This CDR3 comprises 16 residues. Germline V CDR1 and CDR2: SGDLS, YYNGEE. Losses at the gene ends were 4 bases for V and 2 bases for J; bases not matched to a gene: 10. For the CDR3, the DNA is TGTGCCAGCAGCACTTCCTGGGACAGGGCCACCTACGAGCAGTACTTC. Translating gives CASSTSWDRATYEQYF.

The chain combines TRBV9 with TRBJ1-5; D is undetermined. The CDR3 totals 14 residues. The germline gives CDR1 SGDLS, CDR2 YYNGEE. The V end lost 1 base, the J end lost 7 bases, and 12 bases lay between the germline ends. The CDR3 protein is CASSVLATGQPQHF. For the CDR3, the DNA is TGTGCCAGCAGCGTACTAGCAACCGGGCAGCCCCAGCATTTT.

The V and J genes are TRBV9 and TRBJ2-1, with 10 bases that match TRBD2. The CDR3 covers 16 residues. Per the germline V gene, CDR1 is SGDLS and CDR2 is YYNGEE. With V trimmed by 4 bases and J by 11 bases, 15 bases remained unmatched. CDR3 sequence: CASSLTLQGTSEKQFF. The CDR3 DNA reads as TGTGCCAGCAGCCTCACCCTCCAGGGGACTAGCGAGAAGCAGTTCTTC.

This chain joins TRBV7-2 and TRBJ1-4; D may be TRBD1 (6 bases). Per germline, CDR1 SGHTA and CDR2 FQGNSA. The V and J ends lost 5 bases and 5 bases respectively, with 12 bases between them. This CDR3 has 14 residues. The CDR3, as DNA: TGTGCCAGCAGCGACCGACAGGCAAATGAAAAACTGTTTTTT. Residues: CASSDRQANEKLFF.